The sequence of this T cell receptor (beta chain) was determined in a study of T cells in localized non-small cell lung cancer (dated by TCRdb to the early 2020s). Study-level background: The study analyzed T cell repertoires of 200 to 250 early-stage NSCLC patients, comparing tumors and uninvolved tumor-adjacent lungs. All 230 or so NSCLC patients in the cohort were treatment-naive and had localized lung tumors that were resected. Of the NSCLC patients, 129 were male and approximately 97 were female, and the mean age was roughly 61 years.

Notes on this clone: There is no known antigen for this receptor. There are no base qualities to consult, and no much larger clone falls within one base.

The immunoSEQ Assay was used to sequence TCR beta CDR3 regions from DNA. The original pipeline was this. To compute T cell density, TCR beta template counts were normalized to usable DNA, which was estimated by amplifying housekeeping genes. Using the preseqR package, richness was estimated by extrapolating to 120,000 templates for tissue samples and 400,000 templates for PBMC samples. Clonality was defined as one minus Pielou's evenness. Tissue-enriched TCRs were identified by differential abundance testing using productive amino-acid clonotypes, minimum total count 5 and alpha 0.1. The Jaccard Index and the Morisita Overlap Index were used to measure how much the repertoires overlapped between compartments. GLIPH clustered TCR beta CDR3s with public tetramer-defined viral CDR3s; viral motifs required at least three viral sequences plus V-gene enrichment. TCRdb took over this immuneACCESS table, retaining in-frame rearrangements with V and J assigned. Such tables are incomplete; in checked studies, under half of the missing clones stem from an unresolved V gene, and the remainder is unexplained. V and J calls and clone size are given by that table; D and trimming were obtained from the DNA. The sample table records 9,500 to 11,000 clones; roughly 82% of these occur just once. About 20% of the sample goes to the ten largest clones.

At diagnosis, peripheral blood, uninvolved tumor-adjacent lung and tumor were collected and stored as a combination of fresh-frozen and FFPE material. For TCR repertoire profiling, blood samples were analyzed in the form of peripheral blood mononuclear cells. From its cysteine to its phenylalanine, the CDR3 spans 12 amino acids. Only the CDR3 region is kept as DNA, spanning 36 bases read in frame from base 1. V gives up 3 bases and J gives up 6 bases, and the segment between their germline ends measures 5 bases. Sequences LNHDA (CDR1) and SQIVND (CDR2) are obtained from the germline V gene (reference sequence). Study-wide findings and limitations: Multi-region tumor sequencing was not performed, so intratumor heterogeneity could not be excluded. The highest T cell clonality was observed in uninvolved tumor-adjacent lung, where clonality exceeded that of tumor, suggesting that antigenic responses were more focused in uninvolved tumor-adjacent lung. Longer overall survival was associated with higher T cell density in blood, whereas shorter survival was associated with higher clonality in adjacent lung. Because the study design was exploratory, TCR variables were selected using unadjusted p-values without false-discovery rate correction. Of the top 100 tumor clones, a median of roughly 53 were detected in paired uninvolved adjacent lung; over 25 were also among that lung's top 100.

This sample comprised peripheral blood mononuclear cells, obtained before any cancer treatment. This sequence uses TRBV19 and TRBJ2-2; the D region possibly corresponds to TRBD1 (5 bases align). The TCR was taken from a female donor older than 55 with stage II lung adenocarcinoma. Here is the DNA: TGTGCCAGTAGTATGGGGCCCGGGGAGCTGTTTTTT. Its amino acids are CASSMGPGELFF.